The 10 T cell receptor beta chains below all came from one sample that was sequenced in a study of blood T cell repertoires in COVID-19. The data were produced by immunoSEQ multiplex PCR, yet TCRdb's version contains in-frame clones alone and is incomplete. The table records tens of thousands of clones, about 89% of them present only once. Sample: peripheral blood. These TCRs come from a man aged 55 to 70 with COVID-19, enrolled during active disease.

The chain uses TRBV4-1 and TRBJ2-5; TRBD2 aligns across 15 bases. The V and J ends lost 0 bases and 5 bases, in that order; junction bases with no gene match: 7. The CDR3 runs 18 residues. Germline V gives CDR1 MGHRA, CDR2 YSYEKL. The CDR3 nucleotides read TGCGCCAGCAGCCAAGAGCGGACTAGCGGGAGGGCCTGGGAGACCCAGTACTTC. It yields the protein CASSQERTSGRAWETQYF.

The V and J genes are TRBV24-1 and TRBJ2-7; the D gene is possibly TRBD2 (6 bases). The V end was cut by 5 bases, the J end by 2 bases, with 12 bases between. CDR3 size: 14 residues. From germline, CDR1 is KGHDR and CDR2 SFDVKD. Here the CDR3 reads CATSGGGNAYEQYF. The CDR3, as DNA: TGTGCCACCAGTGGGGGCGGGAATGCCTACGAGCAGTACTTC.

The chain has TRBV6-6 and TRBJ1-4; D unclear. Germline lookup yields CDR1 MNHNY and CDR2 SVGAGI (reference sequence). CDR3 length: 11 amino acids. The V gene lost 5 bases and the J gene lost 5 bases, with 3 bases spanning the gap. CDR3 nucleotide sequence: TGTGCCAGCAGTACAAATGAAAAACTGTTTTTT. As protein: CASSTNEKLFF.

V is TRBV19 and J is TRBJ1-1; no clear D. The CDR3 is 15 residues long. Germline CDR1 is LNHDA and CDR2 is SQIVND (reference sequence). V was shortened by 1 base and J by 1 base, with 10 bases between the two germline ends. The CDR3 here is CASSIVRGKNTEAFF. The CDR3 nucleotides are TGTGCCAGTAGTATAGTACGGGGAAAGAACACTGAAGCTTTCTTT.

The chain combines TRBV5-4 with TRBJ1-2, with 9 bases fitting TRBD1. The V segment lost 4 bases and the J segment 5 bases; nucleotides outside the gene matches: 3. This CDR3 is 13 amino acids long. Germline CDR1 and CDR2: SGHNT and YYREEE (reference sequence). The CDR3 loop reads CASSVQGAYGYTF. Here the CDR3 DNA reads TGTGCCAGCAGCGTACAGGGGGCGTATGGCTACACCTTC.

V is TRBV5-1 and J is TRBJ2-5; 10 bases map to TRBD2. The CDR3 covers 16 residues. The germline V gene encodes CDR1 SGHRS and CDR2 YFSETQ. The V gene end was trimmed by 2 bases and the J gene end by 1 base; junction bases not matched to a gene: 5. The DNA for the CDR3 is TGCGCCAGCAGCTTCCGACTAGCGGGCCTCCAAGAGACCCAGTACTTC. Amino acid sequence: CASSFRLAGLQETQYF.

The rearrangement links TRBV5-4 to TRBJ2-7; 9 bases agree with TRBD2. Per the germline V gene, CDR1 is SGHNT and CDR2 is YYREEE (reference sequence). The V segment lost 1 base and the J segment 4 bases; nucleotides outside the gene matches: 3. The CDR3 consists of 14 residues. CDR3 loop: CASSLFSGSYEQYF. In DNA form, the CDR3 reads TGTGCCAGCAGCTTGTTTAGCGGGAGTTACGAGCAGTACTTC.

CDR3 bases: TGCGCCAGCATCGACAACCCCACCGGGGAGCTGTTTTTT. Protein sequence: CASIDNPTGELFF. J is TRBJ2-2 and V is TRBV5-1, with no clear D. The ends were cut back, 6 bases at V and 4 bases at J, with 10 bases in the middle. Germline CDR1 and CDR2: SGHRS and YFSETQ. This CDR3 contains 13 residues.

The CDR3 spells CASSHSSGRAHEQYF. The CDR3 bases are TGTGCCAGCAGCCATTCTAGCGGGAGGGCTCACGAGCAGTACTTC. The chain joins TRBV14 to TRBJ2-7, with 12 bases fitting TRBD2. Trimming removed 3 bases from V and 5 bases from J; junction bases left unmatched: 5. From germline, CDR1 is SGHDN and CDR2 FVKESK. This CDR3 is built from 15 residues.

The chain uses TRBV14 and TRBJ2-4, with D possibly matching TRBD2 (7 bases). This CDR3 is 16 amino acids long. Per germline, CDR1 SGHDN and CDR2 FVKESK. Trimming left V 2 bases short and J 2 bases short, with 13 bases between. The CDR3 DNA sequence: TGTGCCAGCAGCCAAAAAGGGGGGGGGACCAAAAACATTCAGTACTTC. Translation gives CASSQKGGGTKNIQYF.